This entry features one TCR beta chain sequence. Sequenced by immunoSEQ multiplex PCR; TCRdb stores in-frame clones only, minus some. The data contain roughly 120,000 clones, around 90% of them singletons. The record originates from a study of blood T cell repertoires in COVID-19. Study at large: The origin of the acute and convalescent COVID-19 samples was the United States, Italy and Spain. Sample material is recorded as cDNA or gDNA derived from T cells, B-cell-depleted T cells, or PBMCs.

V lost 3 bases and J 5 bases, leaving 13 bases between the germline ends. Per the germline V gene, CDR1 is WSHSY and CDR2 is SAAADI. The CDR3 has 14 residues. Sequencing input: peripheral blood. The receptor comes from a woman aged 45-60 years with acute or convalescent COVID-19. This rearrangement joins TRBV10-2 to TRBJ1-2; D is uncertain. The CDR3 bases are TGCGCCAGCAGTGAAGGTGGCGGCTGGTATGGCTACACCTTC. It translates to CASSEGGGWYGYTF.